Listed here are 15 T cell receptor delta chains from one sample, sequenced in a study of γδ T cells in repeated Plasmodium falciparum infection. Vgamma9/Vdelta2+ and Vdelta2-negative gammadelta T cells were flow-sorted from PBMC for bulk sequencing. TCRdb re-called clones from the multiplex PCR reads using CATT. The repertoire has roughly 48,000 delta-chain clones, roughly 1.5% of them found once; the top ten carry around 8.6%. Specimen: gamma-delta T cells from blood. These receptors were taken from a pool of human donors (malaria-infected and uninfected, not separated).

On this clone: The protein given by TCRdb reflects a much larger clone and differs at residue 21 from this DNA's translation, likely from a read error; the protein shown is the DNA's translation. The V gene call reads TRDV1; no J gene was called; the D call of TRDD3 is as the table states it, not checked on the DNA. CDR3 length equals 23 residues. Germline V gene data show CDR1 as TSWWSYY and CDR2 as QGS. The CDR3 sequence is CALGDNIPTLPGGPPSYTDKPIF. As DNA, the CDR3 is TGTGCTCTTGGGGACAACATTCCTACTCTGCCTGGGGGACCCCCGTCGTACACCGATAAACCCATCTTT.

This clone was seen at least ten times. The V and J genes are TRDV1 and TRDJ1; 7 positions match TRDD2. Germline CDR1 reads TSWWSYY; CDR2 reads QGS. J gave up 0 bases and V 1 base, and 32 bases lay outside the gene matches. The CDR3 runs to 25 residues. CDR3 residues: CALGEQPVLTFLHVLVDWYTDKLIF. CDR3 nucleotide sequence: TGTGCTCTTGGGGAACAACCTGTACTAACTTTCCTACACGTACTGGTTGATTGGTACACCGATAAACTCATCTTT.

This clone was found many times. A far larger clone is one base from this, pointing to a likely read error. This sample includes further DNA sequences coding for the same CDR3. The gene calls are TRDV1 and TRDJ1; D could derive from TRDD2 or TRDD3 (5 bases each). This CDR3 region has 18 residues. Germline CDR1 and CDR2: TSWWSYY and QGS. Trimming cost V 3 bases and J 4 bases, with 24 bases left between them. This CDR3 reads CALGDFPLLGRGGDKLIF. The CDR3, as DNA: TGTGCTCTTGGGGACTTCCCCCTCCTTGGCCGCGGGGGCGATAAACTCATCTTT.

This clone has just a few counts. This rearrangement joins TRDV1 to TRDJ1; TRDD2 matches at 9 bases. No J gene is reported in TCRdb; it was inferred here by comparing the DNA with germline. The V segment lost 2 bases and the J segment 0 bases; nucleotides outside the gene matches: 22. The CDR3 spans 22 residues. Germline lookup yields CDR1 TSWWSYY and CDR2 QGS. In DNA, the CDR3 is TGTGCTCTTGGGGAAGGACCTTCCTACCTTAATCTGGGCGTTAGCCACACCGATAAACTCATCTTT. This encodes CALGEGPSYLNLGVSHTDKLIF.

This clone was seen only a few times. This clone may be a read error of a much larger clone one base away. The same CDR3 is also encoded by other DNA sequences in this sample. The chain couples TRDV1 to TRDJ1, with D possibly TRDD3 on 5 matching bases. V was trimmed by 3 bases and J by 0 bases, leaving 23 bases between them. The CDR3 loop spans 19 amino acids. Germline V gene data show CDR1 as TSWWSYY and CDR2 as QGS. The CDR3 bases are TGTGCTCTTGGGGAGCAGAGAGGGGGCCTCTCACGGTACACCGATAAACTCATCTTT. This sequence encodes CALGEQRGGLSRYTDKLIF.

This clone has only a few counts. This is likely an artifact of a read error, given a far larger clone one base away. The identical CDR3 is also encoded by other nucleotide sequences in the sample. The CDR3: CALGLSWPSPFDLLGDPYTDKLIF. The CDR3 bases are TGTGCTCTTGGGCTAAGTTGGCCTTCCCCGTTCGACTTATTGGGGGACCCGTACACCGATAAACTCATCTTT. This chain connects TRDV1 to TRDJ1, with D tentatively TRDD3 (7 bases). The CDR3 extends over 24 amino acids. V was clipped by 5 bases and J by 0 bases, with 40 bases between them. Germline V gives CDR1 TSWWSYY, CDR2 QGS.

Only a few counts were recorded for this clone. Since a far larger clone is one base different, this is likely a read error. The identical CDR3 is also encoded by other nucleotide sequences in the sample. The rearrangement uses TRDV3 and TRDJ1; 12 bases match TRDD3. This CDR3 has 19 amino acids. Germline lookup yields CDR1 TVYSNPD and CDR2 GDNSRS (reference sequence). CDR3 DNA sequence: TGTGCCTTTCTACTTCCTTACTGGGGGATACCCTTTTACACCGATAAGCTCATCTTT. Its protein is CAFLLPYWGIPFYTDKLIF.

This clone was recorded at least ten times. TCRdb's entry gives the protein of a much larger clone, which mismatches this DNA's translation at residue 11, likely from a read error; the protein reported here is translated from the DNA. The gene calls are TRDV2 and TRDJ3, with D maybe TRDD3 (5 bases). The J gene, absent from TCRdb, was called here by matching the DNA to germline. Trimming left V 3 bases short and J 1 base short, with 27 bases between. Germline loops: CDR1 GEAIGNYY, CDR2 EKD. The CDR3 is made up of 22 amino acids. For the CDR3, the DNA is TGTGCCTGTGACGACGTCCAATCCGAGGATATGAACTCATCCTGGGACACCCGACAGATGTTTTTC. Its protein product is CACDDVQSEDMNSSWDTRQMFF.

Of note for this clone: With a far larger clone one base away, a read error is the likely cause. Other DNA sequences within the sample encode an identical CDR3. The V and J genes are TRDV1 and TRDJ1; the match to TRDD2 covers 8 bases. The J gene was missing in TCRdb and was found by matching the end of the DNA to germline. Germline values: CDR1 TSWWSYY, CDR2 QGS. The J segment lost 3 bases and the V segment lost 7 bases, leaving 28 bases of the junction unmatched. CDR3 length: 21 amino acids. The CDR3 loop is CALVWWLPTSRWGSRADKLIF. The CDR3 coding sequence is TGTGCTCTTGTATGGTGGCTTCCTACTAGTCGGTGGGGGTCGAGGGCCGATAAACTCATCTTT.

This clone was counted ten times or more. J is TRDJ1 and V is TRDV1; D remains unclear. The J gene is not listed in TCRdb, so it was assigned here from a DNA match to germline. Germline CDR1 TSWWSYY, CDR2 QGS. This CDR3 is 15 amino acids long. V gave up 4 bases and J gave up 0 bases, with 12 bases separating them. CDR3 amino acids: CALGGPRPYTDKLIF. The DNA for the CDR3 is TGTGCTCTTGGGGGGCCCCGCCCCTACACCGATAAACTCATCTTT.

Of note for this clone: It differs at one base from a far larger clone, so likely a read error. Distinct nucleotide sequences in the sample also encode this CDR3. The V gene reported is TRDV1; the J gene is uncalled; the table gives TRDD3 as D, unverified against the DNA. Germline-derived CDR1 and CDR2 are TSWWSYY and QGS. The CDR3 loop spans 19 amino acids. The CDR3 DNA follows: TGTGCTCTTGGGTCATTCGCCCCCCTACCGGGGCGACCTCGTTTTAAGCTCATCTTT. Translating it yields CALGSFAPLPGRPRFKLIF.

This clone appeared a few times. This may arise from a read error, as a much more abundant clone is one base away. Other DNA sequences in this specimen translate into the identical CDR3. This chain links TRDV1 with TRDJ1; 9 positions match TRDD2. The CDR3 totals 31 residues. Germline-derived CDR1 and CDR2 are TSWWSYY and QGS. The CDR3 DNA follows: TGTGCCCTTGGGGAACATCGGGGCCTCCTTCCTTCCTACCTCCACCCTTACCGACCCCTTTTGGTGAGGGGGTACACCGATAAACTCATCTTT. Protein product: CALGEHRGLLPSYLHPYRPLLVRGYTDKLIF.

A note on this clone: A far larger clone is off by one base, so a read error is likely. Other DNA variants within this sample encode the same CDR3. The genes are TRDV2 and TRDJ1, with D possibly TRDD3 on 5 matching bases. The J gene, not given by TCRdb, was assigned here from a germline match of the nucleotide sequence. Trimming left V 1 base short and J 0 bases short, with 29 bases between. The CDR3 length is 21 residues. Germline loops: CDR1 GEAIGNYY, CDR2 EKD. This CDR3 reads CACDTYREEEDIRGYTDKLIF. CDR3 bases: TGTGCCTGTGACACATATCGAGAAGAAGAGGATATCCGGGGGTACACCGATAAACTCATCTTT.

This clone was detected a few times. The translation of this DNA and the TCRdb protein of a much larger clone differ at residue 14, probably owing to a read error; the protein shown here is translated from the DNA. The J gene went uncalled, whereas the V gene is TRDV1; the D call of TRDD3 is as the table states it, not checked on the DNA. The CDR3 has 16 residues. Looked up from germline, CDR1 is TSWWSYY and CDR2 is QGS. Here the CDR3 DNA reads TGTGCTCTTGGGGAAAGGTGGTCCTCGTACACCGATAAACCCATCTTT. The encoded protein is CALGERWSSYTDKPIF.

In regard to this clone: A much larger clone lies one base from this, so it may be a read error. At the DNA level, this CDR3 is encoded by other sequences in the same sample as well. The chain employs TRDV1 and TRDJ1, with D possibly being TRDD3 (5 bases). Germline V gene sequence: CDR1 TSWWSYY, CDR2 QGS. The CDR3 covers 16 residues. The CDR3 sequence: CALYMYRGGYTDKLIF. The CDR3 region has the DNA TGTGCTCTTTATATGTATAGAGGGGGGTACACCGATAAGCTCATCTTT.